Listed below are T cell receptor beta chains from one sample, sequenced in a study of OX40 agonist ivuxolimab in advanced cancers. TCRdb's copy holds only in-frame clones and misses some; the assay was immunoSEQ multiplex PCR. The profile shows around 40,000 clones, roughly 80% of them singletons. The specimen comprised CD4+ or CD8+ T cells sorted from blood, sampled in a trial of the OX40 agonist ivuxolimab. The receptor source for this set is an adult with an advanced solid tumor such as melanoma, head and neck, liver or kidney cancer. The CDR3 runs from the conserved cysteine through the conserved F or W. The D gene is left open where the match is weak. Size tells how often a clone was seen (once, few, many) or the class of an expanded clone, and some rows leave it out.

j_call v_call clone_size d_call cdr3_nt cdr3_aa
TRBJ2-7 TRBV7-6 - - TGTGCCAGCAGCTTAGCGACTAGAGGGAGGTACGAGCAGTACTTC CASSLATRGRYEQYF
TRBJ2-3 TRBV4-1 - TRBD1 TGCGCCAGCAGCCCCTACGACGACAGGGTTTCGGATACGCAGTATTTT CASSPYDDRVSDTQYF
TRBJ2-3 TRBV7-6 - TRBD2 TGTGCCAGCAGCCCGCGGGAGGGAACAGCGACGGCAGATACGCAGTATTTT CASSPREGTATADTQYF
TRBJ2-7 TRBV11-3 - - TGTGCCAGCAGCCCCCGAGATTGGGGGAACTACGAGCAGTACTTC CASSPRDWGNYEQYF
TRBJ2-7 TRBV11-1 - TRBD1 TGTGCCAGCAGCTTCTACAGGGGCAATGACTACGAGCAGTACTTC CASSFYRGNDYEQYF
TRBJ1-4 TRBV28 - - TGTGCCAGCAGACACCAGACCGGATATAATGAAAAACTGTTTTTT CASRHQTGYNEKLFF
TRBJ1-3 TRBV5-5 few TRBD1 TGTGCCAGCAGCTTGGACAGGGGGTTCGGAAACACCATATATTTT CASSLDRGFGNTIYF
TRBJ2-7 TRBV14 - - TGTGCCAGCAGCCAAGTCGGGGACGAGCAGTACTTC CASSQVGDEQYF
TRBJ2-7 TRBV6-1 - - TGTGCCAGCAGTGCCTCCGGGGTCCACGAGCAGTACTTC CASSASGVHEQYF
TRBJ1-2 TRBV14 - - TGTGCCAGCAGCCAAGATTGGGATGGCTACACCTTC CASSQDWDGYTF
TRBJ2-7 TRBV7-7 - TRBD2 TGTGCTAGCAGTCGACTAGCGGGGGGCTCATACGAGCAGTACTTC CASSRLAGGSYEQYF
TRBJ2-1 TRBV6-4 - TRBD2 TGTGCCAGCAGTGAGAGCGGGGGGGCGCAGTTCTTC CASSESGGAQFF
TRBJ2-3 TRBV9 - - TGTGCCAGCAGCGTAATGAAGACTAGCACAGATACGCAGTATTTT CASSVMKTSTDTQYF
TRBJ2-7 TRBV7-9 - TRBD1 TGTGCCAGCAGCCGGACAGGGGTCGAGCAGTACTTC CASSRTGVEQYF
TRBJ2-1 TRBV6-5 - TRBD2 TGTGCCACCGCGGGAGGGATCTCCTACAATGAGCAGTTCTTC CATAGGISYNEQFF
TRBJ2-5 TRBV6-6 - - TGTGCCAGCAGCTCCGTGGGGACCCAGTACTTC CASSSVGTQYF
TRBJ1-2 TRBV12-5 - - TGTGCTTGCTTTATGGGCACAGATGGCTACACCTTC CACFMGTDGYTF
TRBJ2-7 TRBV6-5 - TRBD2 TGTGCCATCGGCCCCCTAGCGGGAGCCTACGAGCAGTACTTC CAIGPLAGAYEQYF
TRBJ1-5 TRBV6-5 - - TGTGCCAGCAGGAACGAGGGGAGTGGCAATCAGCCCCAGCATTTT CASRNEGSGNQPQHF
TRBJ1-1 TRBV28 - TRBD1 TGTGCCAGCAGTTTAGGTACCGGGACAGGGGTAGAAGCTTTCTTT CASSLGTGTGVEAFF
TRBJ1-4 TRBV7-9 - - TGTGCCAGCAGCTCTACCTCAAGGTATCCGACTAATGAAAAACTGTTTTTT CASSSTSRYPTNEKLFF
TRBJ2-1 TRBV7-9 - - TGTGCCAGCAACCGGATCAATGAGCAGTTCTTC CASNRINEQFF
TRBJ1-4 TRBV4-3 - - TGCGCCAGCAGCCAAGGAGAGGGGCTTAATGAAAAACTGTTTTTT CASSQGEGLNEKLFF
TRBJ2-1 TRBV11-3 - TRBD1 TGTGCCACCAGACAGGGTGGGACCTACAATGAGCAGTTCTTC CATRQGGTYNEQFF
TRBJ2-6 TRBV29-1 - - TGCAGCGTTGAAGACGTAGTGAGCTCTGGGGCCAACGTCCTGACTTTC CSVEDVVSSGANVLTF
TRBJ2-1 TRBV29-1 - - TGCAGCGCGGCAAACAATGAGCAGTTCTTC CSAANNEQFF
TRBJ2-4 TRBV28 - - TGTGCCAGCAGAAAGGGGGGGGCCCGAGCCAAAAACATTCAGTACTTC CASRKGGARAKNIQYF
TRBJ1-4 TRBV19 - - TGTGCCAGTAGTATAATCGGGCGGGACTGGACGGCAACTAATGAAAAACTGTTTTTT CASSIIGRDWTATNEKLFF
TRBJ1-1 TRBV20-1 - - TGCAGTGCCAGCTCCTACACTGAAGCTTTCTTT CSASSYTEAFF
TRBJ2-7 TRBV28 few - TGTGCCAGCAGGGGTGGGTTACCCTACGAGCAGTACTTC CASRGGLPYEQYF
TRBJ2-5 TRBV7-9 - - TGTGCCAGCGGGGGACCAGCGGGTCAAGAGACCCAGTACTTC CASGGPAGQETQYF
TRBJ2-5 TRBV2 - TRBD2 TGTGCCAGCTACGGCGGGGGTGAGACCCAGTACTTC CASYGGGETQYF
TRBJ2-2 TRBV11-3 once TRBD1 TGTGCCAGCAGCCCCCATGATCTACAGGGGACCACCGGGGAGCTGTTTTTT CASSPHDLQGTTGELFF
TRBJ1-4 TRBV4-1 - - TGCGCCAGCAGCCAAGATCGTCCGGATGGGAGTGAAAAACTGTTTTTT CASSQDRPDGSEKLFF
TRBJ1-1 TRBV4-1 once TRBD1 TGCGCCAGCAGCAAGCAGGGGGGCGGGAACACTGAAGCTTTCTTT CASSKQGGGNTEAFF
TRBJ1-1 TRBV15 - - TGTGCCACCGCGGCCTCCCGAGGGGATGAAGCTTTCTTT CATAASRGDEAFF
TRBJ2-1 TRBV4-1 once - TGCGCCAGCAGCCAAGGGACCGACCACTACAATGAGCAGTTCTTC CASSQGTDHYNEQFF
TRBJ1-2 TRBV6-6 - - TGTGCCACCGCATATGGCTACACCTTC CATAYGYTF
TRBJ2-1 TRBV7-6 few TRBD2 TGTGCCAGCAGCTTAACTAGCGGTGGGGTTAATGAGCAGTTCTTC CASSLTSGGVNEQFF
TRBJ2-7 TRBV6-5 - - TGTGCCAGCAGTTATATGGGGCTCCCGAGGCACGAGCAGTACTTC CASSYMGLPRHEQYF
TRBJ2-1 TRBV9 - - TGTGCCAGCAGCGTAGAACCGGGTACGGGCTACAATGAGCAGTTCTTC CASSVEPGTGYNEQFF
TRBJ2-7 TRBV4-1 - - TGCGCCAGCAGCCAGACAGCATTCTACGAGCAGTACTTC CASSQTAFYEQYF
TRBJ2-2 TRBV5-1 - TRBD1 TGCGCCAGCAGCTTAGGACAGGGTGGCACCGGGGAGCTGTTTTTT CASSLGQGGTGELFF
TRBJ2-1 TRBV6-1 - TRBD2 TGTGCCAGCAGCGGACTAGCGGGAGGCAGGGAGCAGTTCTTC CASSGLAGGREQFF
TRBJ1-6 TRBV28 - - TGTGCCATCCCGTCCGGAGGCTCCTATAATTCACCCCTCCACTTT CAIPSGGSYNSPLHF
TRBJ2-2 TRBV23-1 - TRBD1 TGCGCCAGCAGATCAGACAGGGCAAACACCGGGGAGCTGTTTTTT CASRSDRANTGELFF
TRBJ1-1 TRBV4-2 once - TGTGCCAGCAGCCAAGCAGGGTTCACTGAAGCTTTCTTT CASSQAGFTEAFF
TRBJ2-3 TRBV7-9 once - TGTGCCAGCAGCTTAAATGAAGGAAGCGGGACAGATACGCAGTATTTT CASSLNEGSGTDTQYF
TRBJ2-5 TRBV19 - TRBD2 TGTGCCAGTAGTATCCCTAGCGGGGGGTCTTCAGCGACCCAGTACTTC CASSIPSGGSSATQYF
TRBJ2-4 TRBV29-1 once - TGCAGCGGGTCGGGACACCAAAAAAACATTCAGTACTTC CSGSGHQKNIQYF
TRBJ2-1 TRBV7-9 - TRBD2 TGTGCCAGCAGCCTAGCGGGAGTTTTTGAGCAGTTCTTC CASSLAGVFEQFF
TRBJ1-1 TRBV9 - - TGTGCCAGCAGCGTAGATGGGGGCACTGAAGCTTTCTTT CASSVDGGTEAFF
TRBJ2-6 TRBV29-1 - - TGCAGCGTTGAAGATCTAACTGGGGCCAACGTCCTGACTTTC CSVEDLTGANVLTF
TRBJ2-6 TRBV5-6 - - TGTGCCAGCAGCATCGGTGTCTCTGGGGCCAACGTCCTGACTTTC CASSIGVSGANVLTF
TRBJ2-7 TRBV10-2 - - TGCGCCAGCAGTGAGTCGGCTTGGTACGAGCAGTACTTC CASSESAWYEQYF